This TCR beta chain was found in a study of OX40 agonist ivuxolimab in advanced cancers. The data were produced by immunoSEQ multiplex PCR, yet TCRdb's version contains in-frame clones alone and is incomplete. The sample consists of tens of thousands of clones, roughly 86% of them appearing once. This CDR3 spans 15 amino acids. Trimming took 5 bases from V and 0 from J, leaving 13 bases between them. Germline CDR1 is SGHAT and CDR2 is FQNNGV. The V and J genes are TRBV11-2 and TRBJ1-1; D gene unclear. This specimen was CD4+ or CD8+ T cells sorted from blood, taken in a trial of the OX40 agonist ivuxolimab. The source is an adult with an advanced solid tumor such as melanoma, head and neck, liver or kidney cancer. The CDR3 sequence: CASSIYGSMNTEAFF. The CDR3 DNA is TGTGCCAGCAGCATTTACGGTTCGATGAACACTGAAGCTTTCTTT.